These 24 T cell receptor beta chains were sequenced from one sample in a study of technical replicates of blood from a few donors. Only in-frame clones appear in the TCRdb table, and some are missing; sequencing was by immunoSEQ multiplex PCR. Seen here are 60,000 to 80,000 clones, around 90% observed once, and the top ten hold around 5%. Material: PBMCs. The receptors derive from a human donor in good health. Some clones in this sample may be carry-over from other donors' samples.

DNA of the CDR3: TGTGCCAGCAGCTCCAGGGGGCCGCAAGAGACCCAGTACTTC. It encodes CASSSRGPQETQYF. The chain joins TRBV5-6 to TRBJ2-5; 8 nucleotides agree with TRBD1. CDR1 is SGHDT, CDR2 YYEEEE, per germline. The V gene end was trimmed by 3 bases and the J gene end by 2 bases; junction bases not matched to a gene: 3. The CDR3 length is 14 residues.

The V and J genes are TRBV7-2 and TRBJ2-1; TRBD2 is a possible D gene (5 bases). The V gene's germline CDR1 is SGHTA and CDR2 FQGNSA. Trimming stripped 3 bases from V and 6 bases from J, with 12 bases between. The CDR3 runs 14 residues. CDR3 in amino acids: CASSFSGSTNEQFF. The CDR3 region has the DNA TGTGCCAGCAGCTTTAGTGGGAGCACCAATGAGCAGTTCTTC.

The CDR3, as DNA: TGTGCCAGCAGCGAGGGGGGGGCCACCTACAATGAGCAGTTCTTC. It yields the protein CASSEGGATYNEQFF. V and J are TRBV9 and TRBJ2-1, with a weak D call TRBD2 (7 bases). CDR1 and CDR2 (germline): SGDLS, YYNGEE. V shed 3 bases and J shed 2 bases, with 12 bases lying between them. This CDR3 contains 15 residues. Using reference TRBV9 and TRBJ2-1 for the parts outside the CDR3, the full variable domain is DSGVTQTPKHLITATGQRVTLRCSPRSGDLSVYWYQQSLDQGLQFLIQYYNGEERAKGNILERFSAQQFPDLHSELNLSSLELGDSALYFCASSEGGATYNEQFFGPGTRLTVL.

This sequence joins TRBV6-6 and TRBJ1-5; 10 nucleotides align to TRBD1. The junction had 3 bases not matched to a gene; V was cut back by 6 bases and J by 4 bases. Germline-derived CDR1 and CDR2 are MNHNY and SVGAGI (reference sequence). CDR3 size: 14 residues. CDR3 coding DNA: TGTGCCAGCAGCCTGGACAGGGGGAATCAGCCCCAGCATTTT. It codes for CASSLDRGNQPQHF.

This chain links TRBV10-1 with TRBJ2-2; tentative D call: TRBD2 (5 bases). CDR1 and CDR2 from the germline V gene are WNHNN and SYGVQD (reference sequence). Trimming took 7 bases from V and 2 from J, leaving 8 bases between them. This CDR3 has 13 amino acids. The CDR3 coding sequence is TGCGCCAGCATTCTAGCCAACACCGGGGAGCTGTTTTTT. Its translation: CASILANTGELFF.

This clone showed up just once. The J gene is TRBJ2-1, the V gene TRBV5-4; 11 bases are a match to TRBD2. The CDR3 runs 16 residues. CDR1 and CDR2 (germline): SGHNT, YYREEE (reference sequence). Trimming took 2 bases from V and 3 from J; bases not matched to a gene: 4. The CDR3 DNA follows: TGTGCCAGCAGCTTCCCTAGCGGGGGGATCTACAATGAGCAGTTCTTC. Its translation: CASSFPSGGIYNEQFF.

The chain recombines TRBV7-3 with TRBJ1-2; 8 bases match TRBD1. The germline V gene has CDR1 SGHTA and CDR2 FQGTGA. The length of the CDR3 is 14 residues. The J segment lost 4 bases and the V segment lost 6 bases, leaving 7 bases of the junction unmatched. CDR3 DNA sequence: TGTGCCAGCAGTCAGACAGGGGCTTCCTATGGCTACACCTTC. This translates into CASSQTGASYGYTF.

The chain joins TRBV5-6 to TRBJ1-3, with D possibly TRBD1 on 5 matching bases. The germline CDR1 and CDR2 sequences are SGHDT and YYEEEE. The CDR3 sequence is 15 residues long. Trimming took 7 bases from V and 2 from J, leaving 16 bases between them. CDR3 DNA: TGTGCCAGCGCGTTCGGGGGGGGGACTGGAAACACCATATATTTT. This sequence encodes CASAFGGGTGNTIYF.

The chain links TRBV30 to TRBJ2-7, with D tentatively TRBD1 (6 bases). In germline, CDR1 is GTSNPN, CDR2 SVGIG (reference sequence). The CDR3 has 13 residues. Deletions cut 0 bases from V and 6 bases from J, with 12 bases between. Here the CDR3 reads CAWSVPGVSEQYF. The CDR3 DNA is TGTGCCTGGAGTGTACCAGGGGTTTCCGAGCAGTACTTC.

In nucleotides, the CDR3 is TGTGCCAGCAGCTTAAGGGGCCGCGAGACCCAGTACTTC. Translation gives CASSLRGRETQYF. The chain links TRBV7-7 to TRBJ2-5; tentative D call: TRBD1 (5 bases). Trimming pared 2 bases from V and 5 bases from J, leaving 9 bases between. This CDR3 region has 13 residues. Per germline, CDR1 SSHAT and CDR2 FNYEAQ (reference sequence).

The rearrangement joins TRBV7-2 to TRBJ2-1, with 7 bases fitting TRBD2. CDR1 and CDR2 from the germline V gene are SGHTA and FQGNSA. With V trimmed by 6 bases and J by 4 bases, 9 bases remained unmatched. This CDR3 is built from 15 residues. The CDR3 region is CASSISSGTYNEQFF. The CDR3 DNA reads as TGTGCCAGCAGTATATCTAGCGGCACTTACAATGAGCAGTTCTTC.

This sequence joins TRBV30 and TRBJ1-5; D unclear. This CDR3 spans 14 amino acids. V gave up 5 bases and J gave up 5 bases, with 16 bases separating them. Germline values: CDR1 GTSNPN, CDR2 SVGIG (reference sequence). CDR3 protein: CAWGPGSGYQPQHF. The CDR3 nucleotides read TGTGCCTGGGGCCCTGGATCGGGGTATCAGCCCCAGCATTTT. The complete variable domain, with remaining parts taken from reference TRBV30 and TRBJ1-5, reads SQTIHQWPATLVQPVGSPLSLECTVEGTSNPNLYWYRQAAGRGLQLLFYSVGIGQISSEVPQNLSASRPQDRQFILSSKKLLLSDSGFYLCAWGPGSGYQPQHFGDGTRLSIL.

As DNA, the CDR3 is TGTGCCAGCAGTTTAGGGTGGGGGCGCGCGGCCGGGGAGCTGTTTTTT. Protein product: CASSLGWGRAAGELFF. The V and J genes are TRBV27 and TRBJ2-2; possibly TRBD1 for D (6 bases). In germline, CDR1 is MNHEY, CDR2 SMNVEV (reference sequence). The CDR3 is made up of 16 amino acids. V was shortened by 2 bases and J by 6 bases, with 16 bases between the two germline ends.

The DNA of the CDR3 is TGTGCCAGCAGCTTAGCGCTTAGCGGACTGAACACAGATACGCAGTATTTT. This gives the protein CASSLALSGLNTDTQYF. The chain carries TRBV7-9 and TRBJ2-3, with D possibly being TRBD2 (6 bases). Germline CDR1 reads SEHNR; CDR2 reads FQNEAQ (reference sequence). This CDR3 spans 17 amino acids. The V end lost 0 bases, the J end lost 2 bases, and 15 bases lay between the germline ends.

The rearrangement links TRBV9 to TRBJ1-6; D is perhaps TRBD1 (5 bases). CDR3 size: 19 residues. The germline CDR1 and CDR2 sequences are SGDLS and YYNGEE. Trimming left V 4 bases short and J 5 bases short, with 25 bases between. CDR3 sequence: CASSPSTGDPPANNSPLHF. The CDR3 nucleotides read TGTGCCAGCAGCCCATCAACGGGGGACCCACCCGCCAATAATTCACCCCTCCACTTT. The full variable domain, its missing parts supplied by reference TRBV9 and TRBJ1-6, is DSGVTQTPKHLITATGQRVTLRCSPRSGDLSVYWYQQSLDQGLQFLIQYYNGEERAKGNILERFSAQQFPDLHSELNLSSLELGDSALYFCASSPSTGDPPANNSPLHFGNGTRLTVT.

The chain carries TRBV7-2 and TRBJ1-4, with 8 bases matching TRBD1. Trimming took 5 bases from V and 7 from J; bases not matched to a gene: 6. This CDR3 is built from 14 residues. Germline CDR1 SGHTA, CDR2 FQGNSA. CDR3 sequence: CASSPDRGSEKLFF. The CDR3 DNA sequence: TGTGCCAGCAGCCCCGACAGGGGTAGTGAAAAACTGTTTTTT.

V usage is TRBV2 and J usage is TRBJ1-5; 7 nucleotides align to TRBD1. Germline V gives CDR1 SNHLY, CDR2 FYNNEI. This CDR3 is 16 amino acids long. The ends lost 6 bases at V and 4 bases at J; junction bases unmatched: 12. CDR3 residues: CASRLDATGNNQPQHF. The DNA for the CDR3 is TGTGCCAGCAGATTAGATGCGACAGGGAATAATCAGCCCCAGCATTTT.

V gene TRBV30 combines with J gene TRBJ2-7; TRBD1 matches at 8 bases. CDR1 and CDR2 (germline): GTSNPN, SVGIG (reference sequence). The CDR3 covers 14 residues. V shed 1 base, J shed 4 bases, and the junction held 6 bases outside the gene matches. The CDR3 is CAWSGVGQGYEQYF. The CDR3 DNA sequence: TGTGCCTGGAGTGGGGTCGGACAGGGATACGAGCAGTACTTC. Full variable domain (rest looked up from reference TRBV30 and TRBJ2-7): SQTIHQWPATLVQPVGSPLSLECTVEGTSNPNLYWYRQAAGRGLQLLFYSVGIGQISSEVPQNLSASRPQDRQFILSSKKLLLSDSGFYLCAWSGVGQGYEQYFGPGTRLTVT.

The chain has TRBV11-2 and TRBJ2-3; possible D gene TRBD2, 6 bases. V gave up 0 bases and J gave up 6 bases, with 10 bases separating them. The CDR3 contains 14 residues. Germline assignment: CDR1 SGHAT and CDR2 FQNNGV. The CDR3 nucleotides are TGTGCCAGCAGCTTAGATCGGAGGGCTGATACGCAGTATTTT. It codes for CASSLDRRADTQYF.

This clone was seen more than once but under ten times. The J gene is TRBJ2-7, the V gene TRBV29-1, with TRBD2 matching over 13 bases. The CDR3 totals 14 residues. V lost 3 bases and J lost 3; bases outside the gene matches: 2. Germline assignment: CDR1 SQVTM and CDR2 ANQGSEA. CDR3 loop: CSVETSGGSYEQYF. DNA of the CDR3: TGCAGCGTTGAGACTAGCGGGGGGAGCTACGAGCAGTACTTC.

This chain uses TRBV18 with TRBJ2-3; 10 positions agree with TRBD2. CDR1 is KGHSH and CDR2 is LQKENI in the germline V gene. This CDR3 is 16 amino acids long. V was clipped by 2 bases and J by 2 bases; unmatched bases: 4. CDR3 in amino acids: CASSPMTSGYTDTQYF. CDR3 coding DNA: TGTGCCAGCTCACCAATGACTAGCGGGTACACAGATACGCAGTATTTT.

This clone was recorded once. The gene calls are TRBV4-3 and TRBJ1-6; tentatively, D is TRBD1 (6 bases). Germline CDR1 LGHNA, CDR2 YSLEER. The CDR3 is 15 amino acids. Trimming cost V 6 bases and J 6 bases, with 15 bases left between them. The CDR3: CASRPAGVPNSPLHF. The CDR3 nucleotides are TGCGCCAGCAGACCGGCAGGGGTCCCTAATTCACCCCTCCACTTT.

The V gene is TRBV2, the J gene TRBJ1-2, with TRBD1 matching 7 bases. The CDR3 extends over 14 amino acids. The germline V gene has CDR1 SNHLY and CDR2 FYNNEI. V lost 5 bases to trimming and J lost 5 bases; unmatched junction nucleotides: 8. The CDR3 DNA follows: TGTGCCAGCAGTCCCCCAGGACAGGTTTATGGCTACACCTTC. Translating it yields CASSPPGQVYGYTF.

V is TRBV11-2 and J is TRBJ2-5, with D tentatively TRBD1 (5 bases). The CDR3 has 15 amino acids. Trimming stripped 3 bases from V and 4 bases from J, with 15 bases between. Germline V lookup: CDR1 SGHAT, CDR2 FQNNGV. CDR3 nucleotide sequence: TGTGCCAGCAGCTTGGGGTCCAGGGTGGGAGAGACCCAGTACTTC. This encodes CASSLGSRVGETQYF.